A single sample is the source of the 23 T cell receptor beta chains below, sequenced in a study of blood T cell repertoires in COVID-19. TCRdb's table, derived via immunoSEQ multiplex PCR, lists solely in-frame clones and lacks some. The table shows 400,000 to 550,000 clones, with around 89% occurring only once. The specimen was peripheral blood. These receptors originate from a woman under 40 with acute or convalescent COVID-19.

The rearrangement links TRBV9 to TRBJ2-2, with D possibly matching TRBD1 (6 bases). V lost 4 bases, J lost 5 bases, and 9 bases lay in between. Germline assignment: CDR1 SGDLS and CDR2 YYNGEE. The CDR3 loop spans 13 amino acids. The CDR3, as DNA: TGTGCCAGCAGCACCACAGGGACCGGGGAGCTGTTTTTT. As protein: CASSTTGTGELFF.

The chain carries TRBV29-1 and TRBJ1-4; the match to TRBD1 covers 8 bases. J was trimmed by 0 bases and V by 5 bases; bases with no gene match: 2. CDR3 length equals 14 residues. In germline, CDR1 is SQVTM, CDR2 ANQGSEA. The CDR3 spells CSVLGQATNEKLFF. The DNA of the CDR3 is TGCAGCGTTCTGGGACAGGCAACTAATGAAAAACTGTTTTTT.

This clone was seen once. The CDR3 region has the DNA TGTGCCAGCAGGAGGACTAGCGGGGGGGTTGATGAGCAGTTCTTC. This codes for CASRRTSGGVDEQFF. This chain connects TRBV7-9 to TRBJ2-1; TRBD2 agrees at 15 bases. The CDR3 loop spans 15 amino acids. Germline loops: CDR1 SEHNR, CDR2 FQNEAQ (reference sequence). Germline trimming cut 6 bases from V and 8 bases from J; bases unmatched to any gene: 5. The full variable domain, its missing parts supplied by reference TRBV7-9 and TRBJ2-1, is DTGVSQNPRHKITKRGQNVTFRCDPISEHNRLYWYRQTLGQGPEFLTYFQNEAQLEKSRLLSDRFSAERPKGSFSTLEIQRTEQGDSAMYLCASRRTSGGVDEQFFGPGTRLTVL.

The genes are TRBV5-1 and TRBJ1-1; possible D gene TRBD1, 5 bases. The germline V gene has CDR1 SGHRS and CDR2 YFSETQ. The CDR3 has 12 residues. Trimming left V 7 bases short and J 4 bases short, with 11 bases between. DNA of the CDR3: TGCGCCAGCTCGGAGGGGTTCACTGAAGCTTTCTTT. Encoded protein: CASSEGFTEAFF.

The V and J genes are TRBV5-6 and TRBJ2-7, with 10 positions matching TRBD1. The junction had 3 bases not matched to a gene; V was cut back by 2 bases and J by 4 bases. This CDR3 contains 14 residues. Germline values: CDR1 SGHDT, CDR2 YYEEEE. In nucleotides, the CDR3 is TGTGCCAGCAGCTTCGGGACAGGGGTTTACGAGCAGTACTTC. Its protein product is CASSFGTGVYEQYF.

This chain links TRBV18 with TRBJ1-1, with 8 bases lining up with TRBD1. Germline V lookup: CDR1 KGHSH, CDR2 LQKENI. The V gene end was trimmed by 3 bases and the J gene end by 1 base; junction bases not matched to a gene: 7. The length of the CDR3 is 16 residues. DNA for the CDR3: TGTGCCAGCTCACCGCGGACAGGGCAGGAGAACACTGAAGCTTTCTTT. Protein product: CASSPRTGQENTEAFF.

V gene TRBV11-2 combines with J gene TRBJ1-6; perhaps TRBD1 as D (5 bases). The CDR3 is 14 amino acids. Per germline, CDR1 SGHAT and CDR2 FQNNGV. V lost 3 bases and J lost 7, with 10 bases in between. Written as DNA, the CDR3 is TGTGCCAGCAGCTTTTCGGGGGACAATTCACCCCTCCACTTT. This encodes CASSFSGDNSPLHF.

As to this clone: This CDR3 is also generated by other DNA sequences in the sample. The genes are TRBV3-1 (or the pseudogene TRBV3-2) and TRBJ2-6, with 9 nucleotides matching TRBD1. V lost 6 bases and J lost 0; bases outside the gene matches: 6. This CDR3 contains 17 residues. CDR1 and CDR2 (germline): LGHDT, YNNKEL (reference sequence). The CDR3 loop is CASSQGQGFSGANVLTF. The CDR3 region has the DNA TGTGCCAGCAGTCAGGGACAGGGATTCTCTGGGGCCAACGTCCTGACTTTC.

The V call is TRBV5-1, the J call TRBJ2-2; 8 nucleotides line up with TRBD1. Germline CDR1 and CDR2: SGHRS and YFSETQ. The CDR3 is made up of 14 amino acids. V trimming: 4 bases; J trimming: 5 bases; junction bases outside the gene matches: 4. The CDR3 protein is CASSETGGTGELFF. In DNA, the CDR3 is TGCGCCAGCAGCGAAACAGGGGGGACCGGGGAGCTGTTTTTT.

This chain links TRBV19 with TRBJ2-3; 7 bases match TRBD2. V dropped 3 bases and J dropped 1; count of bases not matched to a gene: 16. Per the germline V gene, CDR1 is LNHDA and CDR2 is SQIVND (reference sequence). The CDR3 covers 19 residues. DNA for the CDR3: TGTGCCAGTAGTATGGGGATTCGCGGGGGTAGAGGGGGCACAGATACGCAGTATTTT. It yields the protein CASSMGIRGGRGGTDTQYF.

This chain uses TRBV5-4 with TRBJ2-1, with D possibly TRBD1 on 6 matching bases. Trimming removed 3 bases from V and 0 bases from J, with 13 bases in between. The CDR3 has 16 amino acids. The V gene's germline CDR1 is SGHNT and CDR2 YYREEE (reference sequence). The CDR3 region is CASSSGTPSSYNEQFF. DNA for the CDR3: TGTGCCAGCAGCTCAGGGACACCGAGCTCCTACAATGAGCAGTTCTTC.

The gene calls are TRBV28 and TRBJ2-4; D may be TRBD2 (7 bases). CDR1 MDHEN and CDR2 SYDVKM come from the germline V gene. Trimming took off 6 bases at V and 5 bases at J, with 17 bases between the two ends. The CDR3 totals 15 residues. Here the CDR3 reads CASRPTSGGQNIQYF. Written as DNA, the CDR3 is TGTGCCAGCAGGCCAACCTCGGGGGGCCAAAACATTCAGTACTTC.

V usage is TRBV2 and J usage is TRBJ1-5; perhaps TRBD1 as D (6 bases). CDR1 and CDR2 from the germline V gene are SNHLY and FYNNEI. The CDR3 consists of 13 residues. V lost 6 bases and J 3 bases, leaving 9 bases between the germline ends. CDR3 DNA sequence: TGTGCCAGCAGGTCAGGGGTCAATCAGCCCCAGCATTTT. Amino acid sequence: CASRSGVNQPQHF.

This clone has only one observation. The gene calls are TRBV19 and TRBJ1-6; the match to TRBD1 covers 7 bases. Germline values: CDR1 LNHDA, CDR2 SQIVND (reference sequence). The junction had 1 base not matched to a gene; V was cut back by 0 bases and J by 5 bases. CDR3 length: 15 amino acids. This chain's CDR3 is CASSIDRGDNSPLHF. The CDR3 DNA follows: TGTGCCAGTAGTATAGACAGGGGGGATAATTCACCCCTCCACTTT.

About this clone itself: Other DNA sequences in the same sample also yield this CDR3. The chain is built from TRBV18 and TRBJ2-7; 10 bases map to TRBD1. The germline CDR1 and CDR2 sequences are KGHSH and LQKENI. CDR3 length: 14 amino acids. The junction had 4 bases not matched to a gene; V was cut back by 6 bases and J by 2 bases. The CDR3 reads CASSPGQGTYEQYF. CDR3 coding DNA: TGTGCCAGCTCCCCGGGACAGGGGACCTACGAGCAGTACTTC. The full variable domain, with the rest looked up from reference TRBV18 and TRBJ2-7, is NAGVMQNPRHLVRRRGQEARLRCSPMKGHSHVYWYRQLPEEGLKFMVYLQKENIIDESGMPKERFSAEFPKEGPSILRIQQVVRGDSAAYFCASSPGQGTYEQYFGPGTRLTVT.

The gene calls are TRBV5-6 and TRBJ2-6, with D tentatively TRBD1 (5 bases). From germline, CDR1 is SGHDT and CDR2 YYEEEE. Trimming cost V 2 bases and J 2 bases, with 14 bases left between them. The CDR3 length is 17 residues. The CDR3 nucleotides read TGTGCCAGCAGCTTTTTATCGCAGGGCACTGGGGCCAACGTCCTGACTTTC. It is translated as CASSFLSQGTGANVLTF.

This clone has just one count. V and J are TRBV4-1 and TRBJ2-5, with 7 nucleotides matching TRBD1. CDR1 MGHRA and CDR2 YSYEKL come from the germline V gene. The CDR3 runs 20 residues. Trimming at V came to 0 bases and at J to 4 bases, leaving 20 bases not matched to a gene. The CDR3, as DNA: TGCGCCAGCAGCCAAGATCTGATCGGGGCGAGGACAGGAGTCGGAGAGACCCAGTACTTC. It yields the protein CASSQDLIGARTGVGETQYF.

CDR3 loop: CAWSQGNTEAFF. The CDR3 DNA reads as TGTGCCTGGAGTCAGGGGAACACTGAAGCTTTCTTT. The chain has TRBV30 and TRBJ1-1, with D perhaps TRBD1 (5 bases). Germline values: CDR1 GTSNPN, CDR2 SVGIG (reference sequence). This CDR3 spans 12 amino acids. The V end was cut by 2 bases, the J end by 1 base, with 5 bases between.

The chain uses TRBV4-1 and TRBJ2-7; possibly TRBD2 for D (7 bases). The CDR3 has 15 residues. The V end was cut by 5 bases, the J end by 4 bases, with 18 bases between. CDR1 MGHRA and CDR2 YSYEKL come from the germline V gene. Here the CDR3 DNA reads TGCGCCAGCAGCGACACTTGGGGGGGGGCGTACGAGCAGTACTTC. This codes for CASSDTWGGAYEQYF.

A note on this clone: The sample carries other DNA sequences with the same CDR3. This chain links TRBV7-6 with TRBJ2-3, with 8 bases aligning to TRBD2. Germline V gene lookup returns CDR1 SGHVS and CDR2 FNYEAQ. The CDR3 has 15 amino acids. The V segment lost 2 bases and the J segment 3 bases; nucleotides outside the gene matches: 4. This CDR3 reads CASSLSGGRTDTQYF. The CDR3, as DNA: TGTGCCAGCAGCTTAAGCGGGGGACGGACAGATACGCAGTATTTT.

The rearrangement uses TRBV4-1 and TRBJ2-3, with TRBD2 as a possible D gene (6 bases). Germline V gene data show CDR1 as MGHRA and CDR2 as YSYEKL. Trimming removed 4 bases from V and 0 bases from J, with 17 bases in between. The CDR3 covers 17 residues. The CDR3 is CASSRSGGLLSTDTQYF. Written as DNA, the CDR3 is TGCGCCAGCAGCCGATCCGGGGGACTGTTGAGCACAGATACGCAGTATTTT.

The J gene is TRBJ1-5, the V gene TRBV7-9; D is possibly TRBD1 (6 bases). This CDR3 region has 14 residues. Trimming took off 5 bases at V and 2 bases at J, with 10 bases between the two ends. Germline CDR1 and CDR2: SEHNR and FQNEAQ (reference sequence). CDR3 bases: TGTGCCAGCAGCCCGGGACACGGCAATCAGCCCCAGCATTTT. It codes for CASSPGHGNQPQHF. The full variable domain, its missing parts supplied by reference TRBV7-9 and TRBJ1-5, is DTGVSQNPRHKITKRGQNVTFRCDPISEHNRLYWYRQTLGQGPEFLTYFQNEAQLEKSRLLSDRFSAERPKGSFSTLEIQRTEQGDSAMYLCASSPGHGNQPQHFGDGTRLSIL.

J is TRBJ2-5 and V is TRBV6-5, with 11 bases fitting TRBD2. The CDR3 is 15 residues long. Trimming at V came to 6 bases and at J to 4 bases, leaving 7 bases not matched to a gene. Germline CDR1 reads MNHEY; CDR2 reads SVGAGI. The CDR3 sequence is CASRSLAGGGETQYF. DNA for the CDR3: TGTGCCAGCAGATCGCTAGCGGGGGGCGGAGAGACCCAGTACTTC.